These 23 T cell receptor beta chains came from one sample sequenced in a study of blood T cell repertoires in COVID-19. Profiled with immunoSEQ multiplex PCR; TCRdb holds only in-frame clones, not every one. The sample includes 350,000 to 550,000 clones, 70% to 90% of them seen just once. The sequencing sample was made of PBMCs or T cells enriched from blood (not recorded which). These receptors came from a woman younger than 35 with acute COVID-19.

The V gene is TRBV9, the J gene TRBJ1-3; no clear D. The CDR3 is 14 amino acids. Looked up from germline, CDR1 is SGDLS and CDR2 is YYNGEE. Trimming pared 4 bases from V and 0 bases from J, leaving 8 bases between. The CDR3 here is CASSNRNSGNTIYF. Here the CDR3 DNA reads TGTGCCAGCAGCAACAGAAACTCTGGAAACACCATATATTTT.

The V and J genes are TRBV3-1 (or the pseudogene TRBV3-2) and TRBJ2-1, with 7 bases fitting TRBD2. V lost 0 bases and J lost 4; bases outside the gene matches: 3. CDR1 is LGHDT and CDR2 is YNNKEL in the germline V gene (reference sequence). This CDR3 comprises 15 residues. DNA of the CDR3: TGTGCCAGCAGCCAAGACGGGGGAGGGTACAATGAGCAGTTCTTC. Its translation is CASSQDGGGYNEQFF.

V usage is TRBV12-3 or TRBV12-4 and J usage is TRBJ1-4; 9 bases fit TRBD1. V shed 6 bases and J 7 bases; nucleotides not matched to a gene: 3. The CDR3 contains 13 residues. CDR3 residues: CASRQGAREKLFF. The CDR3 DNA reads as TGTGCCAGCAGACAGGGGGCGCGTGAAAAACTGTTTTTT.

This sequence joins TRBV5-4 and TRBJ1-1; D is unclear. This CDR3 has 16 amino acids. CDR1 is SGHNT and CDR2 is YYREEE in the germline V gene (reference sequence). V lost 0 bases and J lost 1, with 13 bases in between. DNA for the CDR3: TGTGCCAGCAGCTTGGGCGGGTGGAGGGAGAACACTGAAGCTTTCTTT. Encoded protein: CASSLGGWRENTEAFF.

The V gene is TRBV2, the J gene TRBJ2-7, with D perhaps matching TRBD2 (6 bases). The CDR3 is 13 residues long. Deletions cut 2 bases from V and 5 bases from J, with 10 bases between. The germline CDR1 and CDR2 sequences are SNHLY and FYNNEI. The CDR3: CASSERRGNEQYF. The CDR3 nucleotides are TGTGCCAGCAGTGAAAGGAGGGGCAACGAGCAGTACTTC.

This clone was seen just once. V and J are TRBV28 and TRBJ1-5, with TRBD1 identical over 11 bases. V lost 5 bases to trimming and J lost 4 bases; unmatched junction nucleotides: 10. The germline gives CDR1 MDHEN, CDR2 SYDVKM. The CDR3 covers 17 residues. The CDR3 loop is CASSPRTGGLGNQPQHF. The CDR3 region has the DNA TGTGCCAGCAGTCCGAGGACAGGGGGCTTAGGTAATCAGCCCCAGCATTTT.

The CDR3 coding sequence is TGTGCCAGCAGTGAAAGGCGGAGGGGACAGGGGGAATACGAGCAGTACTTC. Protein: CASSERRRGQGEYEQYF. The chain is built from TRBV2 and TRBJ2-7; 11 bases line up with TRBD1. V gave up 2 bases and J gave up 4 bases; unmatched junction bases: 10. From germline, CDR1 is SNHLY and CDR2 FYNNEI. This CDR3 comprises 17 residues.

J is TRBJ2-1 and V is TRBV30; TRBD1 aligns across 7 bases. After removal of 0 bases from V and 2 bases from J, the junction contained 4 bases not matched to a gene. CDR1 GTSNPN and CDR2 SVGIG come from the germline V gene (reference sequence). The CDR3 sequence is 15 residues long. CDR3: CAWSVRTGTYNEQFF. The CDR3 DNA is TGTGCCTGGAGTGTCCGGACAGGTACCTACAATGAGCAGTTCTTC.

This clone has a single count. The V gene is TRBV12-5, the J gene TRBJ1-2; TRBD1 might be the D (5 bases). In germline, CDR1 is LGHNT, CDR2 FRNRAP. The CDR3 has 11 amino acids. Trimming removed 6 bases from V and 8 bases from J, with 10 bases in between. The CDR3 is CASGPGRGYTF. Here the CDR3 DNA reads TGTGCTAGTGGCCCAGGGCGCGGCTACACCTTC.

The chain uses TRBV9 and TRBJ2-7; D may be TRBD1 (7 bases). Trimming shortened V by 4 bases and J by 5 bases, and 22 bases separated the two germline ends. The CDR3 is 16 amino acids. Germline-derived CDR1 and CDR2 are SGDLS and YYNGEE. The CDR3 sequence is CASSPRGRTGQNEQYF. The CDR3 coding sequence is TGTGCCAGCAGCCCGAGAGGGAGGACAGGCCAAAACGAGCAGTACTTC.

The rearrangement links TRBV7-6 to TRBJ2-7; D is possibly TRBD2 (5 bases). V was cut by 0 bases and J by 4 bases, with 16 bases left in between. The CDR3 consists of 16 residues. Germline V gives CDR1 SGHVS, CDR2 FNYEAQ. The CDR3 DNA is TGTGCCAGCAGCTTAGCATTGAGGGAGAGCGGTTACGAGCAGTACTTC. It yields the protein CASSLALRESGYEQYF.

V is TRBV27 and J is TRBJ2-1; the D is unclear. Germline values: CDR1 MNHEY, CDR2 SMNVEV (reference sequence). CDR3 length equals 14 residues. V lost 6 bases to trimming and J lost 0 bases, with 9 bases between them. In nucleotides, the CDR3 is TGTGCCAGCAGGAGCGATCCCTCCTACAATGAGCAGTTCTTC. Protein sequence: CASRSDPSYNEQFF.

The chain couples TRBV5-3 to TRBJ2-7; D perhaps matches TRBD2 (5 bases). TRBV5-3 is an ORF, and what it does is uncertain. This CDR3 comprises 15 residues. V lost 4 bases and J lost 3, with 17 bases in between. The CDR3 DNA reads as TGTGCCAGAAGCATCGGGAACTGCAGATTCTACGAGCAGTACTTC. Translation: CARSIGNCRFYEQYF.

The rearrangement links TRBV28 to TRBJ2-2, with 10 bases fitting TRBD1. The CDR3 is 20 residues long. Germline loops: CDR1 MDHEN, CDR2 SYDVKM. The V and J ends lost 3 bases and 5 bases, in that order; junction bases with no gene match: 18. The CDR3 sequence is CASSFTLFRRQGASTGELFF. As DNA, the CDR3 is TGTGCCAGCAGTTTTACCCTATTTCGGAGACAGGGGGCTAGTACCGGGGAGCTGTTTTTT.

The chain is built from TRBV19 and TRBJ2-2; 12 nucleotides align to TRBD1. CDR1 is LNHDA, CDR2 SQIVND, per germline (reference sequence). The CDR3 contains 17 residues. The J segment lost 5 bases and the V segment lost 0 bases, leaving 4 bases of the junction unmatched. CDR3 sequence: CASSIDRDRGQTGELFF. CDR3 nucleotides: TGTGCCAGTAGTATAGACCGGGACAGGGGGCAAACCGGGGAGCTGTTTTTT.

In this sample, this clone turned up once. This rearrangement joins TRBV5-1 to TRBJ2-1, with TRBD2 identical over 7 bases. Germline trimming cut 6 bases from V and 0 bases from J; bases unmatched to any gene: 6. The CDR3 is made up of 15 amino acids. Germline loops: CDR1 SGHRS, CDR2 YFSETQ. The CDR3 sequence: CASNRAGSSYNEQFF. In nucleotides, the CDR3 is TGCGCCAGCAACCGAGCGGGAAGCTCCTACAATGAGCAGTTCTTC.

Concerning this clone: One junction end disagrees with the germline gene, perhaps due to a read error. The V call is TRBV7-9, the J call TRBJ1-5; TRBD1 might be the D (6 bases). Germline V lookup: CDR1 SEHNR, CDR2 FQNEAQ (reference sequence). This CDR3 has 14 residues. CDR3 sequence (DNA): TGTGCCAGCACCTTACAGGGCCCCGGTCAGCCCCAGCATTTT. Its translation is CASTLQGPGQPQHF.

As for this clone: The junction and the germline gene differ at one end; a read error may be behind it. The chain carries TRBV7-7 and TRBJ2-1, with D possibly TRBD1 on 5 matching bases. CDR3 size: 13 residues. Germline CDR1 reads SSHAT; CDR2 reads FNYEAQ (reference sequence). The CDR3 here is CASSFLQGPEQFF. DNA of the CDR3: TGTGCTAGCAGCTTTCTGCAGGGCCCTGAGCAGTTCTTC.

The chain has TRBV27 and TRBJ1-5; TRBD1 might be the D (5 bases). V lost 0 bases, J lost 4 bases, and 7 bases lay in between. Germline CDR1 and CDR2: MNHEY and SMNVEV (reference sequence). The CDR3 extends over 14 amino acids. Here the CDR3 reads CASSLSEGNQPQHF. In DNA, the CDR3 is TGTGCCAGCAGTTTATCGGAGGGGAATCAGCCCCAGCATTTT.

This clone was detected once. The rearrangement joins TRBV1 to TRBJ1-6; TRBD1 is the table's D call and was not checked against the DNA. TRBV1 is flagged as a pseudogene. There are 20 residues in the CDR3. The CDR3 DNA is TGCACCAGCAGCCAAGATGATAAGGTCCTAAACGACATTTATAATTCACCCCTCCACTTT. This encodes CTSSQDDKVLNDIYNSPLHF.

The sample holds one count of this clone. The rearrangement uses TRBV5-5 and TRBJ1-2, with unresolved D. Trimming removed 0 bases at V and 12 bases at J, with 24 bases between. This CDR3 spans 16 amino acids. Germline values: CDR1 SGHKS, CDR2 YYEKEE (reference sequence). Here the CDR3 reads CASSLEYGLREYLHTF. The DNA for the CDR3 is TGTGCCAGCAGCTTGGAATACGGACTACGGGAGTATTTACACACCTTC.

This chain links TRBV7-8 with TRBJ2-1; TRBD1 agrees at 8 bases. Germline-derived CDR1 and CDR2 are SGHVS and FQNEAQ. The CDR3 loop spans 15 amino acids. V trimming: 7 bases; J trimming: 2 bases; junction bases outside the gene matches: 7. CDR3 sequence reads: CASTAGTGAYNEQFF. The CDR3 DNA reads as TGTGCCAGCACCGCCGGGACAGGAGCCTACAATGAGCAGTTCTTC.

The chain carries TRBV12-3 or TRBV12-4 and TRBJ2-5; TRBD2 is a possible D gene (5 bases). The CDR3 totals 13 residues. Trimming cost V 11 bases and J 5 bases, with 18 bases left between them. CDR3: CAGERTLDETQYF. CDR3 nucleotide sequence: TGTGCCGGGGAGAGAACGTTGGACGAGACCCAGTACTTC.